The 23 T cell receptor beta chains below come from one sample, sequenced in a study of long-term antiretroviral therapy in people with HIV. Run at survey level, the immunoSEQ assay was version v3.0. Clones were sequenced by immunoSEQ multiplex PCR, and TCRdb holds only the in-frame ones, with some missing. Of approximately 17,000 clones listed, roughly 90% were seen once; the top ten hold approximately 13%. Sequenced material: unsorted PBMCs, taken 0.6 years after starting antiretroviral therapy. These receptors all come from a middle-aged woman with HIV.

The rearrangement uses TRBV19 and TRBJ1-5, with D maybe TRBD1 (6 bases). Trimming cost V 3 bases and J 5 bases, with 17 bases left between them. There are 16 residues in the CDR3. CDR1 LNHDA and CDR2 SQIVND come from the germline V gene (reference sequence). CDR3 bases: TGTGCCAGTAGTATTAAGGTGGGGACATCCTATCAGCCCCAGCATTTT. Translated, it gives CASSIKVGTSYQPQHF.

The V call is TRBV19, the J call TRBJ1-3; TRBD1 aligns across 10 bases. Germline loops: CDR1 LNHDA, CDR2 SQIVND (reference sequence). The length of the CDR3 is 16 residues. V lost 5 bases and J lost 4; bases outside the gene matches: 8. CDR3 amino acids: CASSPKTGGSGNTIYF. CDR3 in DNA: TGTGCCAGTAGTCCCAAGACAGGGGGCTCGGGAAACACCATATATTTT.

The chain links TRBV19 to TRBJ1-1; D uncertain. Germline assignment: CDR1 LNHDA and CDR2 SQIVND (reference sequence). There are 14 residues in the CDR3. V was shortened by 6 bases and J by 1 base, with 12 bases between the two germline ends. This CDR3 reads CASRRGRENTEAFF. In nucleotides, the CDR3 is TGTGCCAGTAGGCGAGGGAGAGAGAACACTGAAGCTTTCTTT.

The chain couples TRBV6-1 to TRBJ2-3; 11 bases fit TRBD2. With V trimmed by 0 bases and J by 0 bases, 11 bases remained unmatched. CDR3 length equals 20 residues. CDR1 and CDR2 from the germline V gene are MNHNS and SASEGT. The DNA of the CDR3 is TGTGCCAGCAGTGAAGCCCCGACTAGCGGGGCGAGACCAAGCACAGATACGCAGTATTTT. Protein product: CASSEAPTSGARPSTDTQYF.

This rearrangement joins TRBV25-1 to TRBJ2-5; D may match TRBD1 or TRBD2 (5 bases each). CDR1 is MGHDK, CDR2 SYGVNS, per germline. V lost 2 bases to trimming and J lost 4 bases, with 11 bases between them. This CDR3 has 14 residues. The CDR3: CASSEITRGETQYF. CDR3 DNA: TGTGCCAGCAGTGAAATAACTAGGGGAGAGACCCAGTACTTC.

The chain links TRBV10-3 to TRBJ1-1, with 8 bases fitting TRBD1. The ends lost 4 bases at V and 3 bases at J; junction bases unmatched: 16. Germline V gene data show CDR1 as ENHRY and CDR2 as SYGVKD. CDR3 length: 18 residues. The CDR3 spells CAISGGQGAPRGYTEAFF. For the CDR3, the DNA is TGTGCCATCAGTGGTGGACAGGGAGCCCCTAGAGGGTACACTGAAGCTTTCTTT.

This chain joins TRBV7-2 and TRBJ1-6, with D possibly matching TRBD1 (6 bases). Germline CDR1 SGHTA, CDR2 FQGNSA. The V end lost 1 base, the J end lost 2 bases, and 15 bases lay between the germline ends. The CDR3 runs 18 residues. The CDR3 coding sequence is TGTGCCAGCAGCTTAGGCGGGCAGGGGAGGCCCTATAATTCACCCCTCCACTTT. Its protein is CASSLGGQGRPYNSPLHF.

This sequence joins TRBV4-3 and TRBJ2-3; possibly TRBD2 for D (6 bases). The CDR3 is made up of 17 amino acids. Looked up from germline, CDR1 is LGHNA and CDR2 is YSLEER. V dropped 1 base and J dropped 6 bases, with 20 bases sitting between them. In DNA, the CDR3 is TGCGCCAGCAGCCAAGGTGGTGGCCAGGAGGGGAAGGATACGCAGTATTTT. Amino acids: CASSQGGGQEGKDTQYF.

The chain couples TRBV6-5 to TRBJ1-1, with a possible D match to TRBD1 (6 bases). This CDR3 has 13 amino acids. CDR1 MNHEY and CDR2 SVGAGI come from the germline V gene. Trimming removed 5 bases at V and 8 bases at J, with 15 bases between. The CDR3 nucleotides read TGTGCCAGCAGTACAGGCAGGACAGCAGAAGCTTTCTTT. Protein product: CASSTGRTAEAFF.

CDR3 coding DNA: TGTGCCAGCAGATTCGTGACTGGAGGGGCCAACGTCCTGACTTTC. It is translated as CASRFVTGGANVLTF. The genes are TRBV6-6 and TRBJ2-6; D unclear. Trimming pared 6 bases from V and 4 bases from J, leaving 13 bases between. The CDR3 runs to 15 residues. CDR1 and CDR2 from the germline V gene are MNHNY and SVGAGI (reference sequence).

The chain links TRBV15 to TRBJ1-5; D not resolved. Per germline, CDR1 LNHNV and CDR2 YYDKDF (reference sequence). There are 17 residues in the CDR3. Trimming pared 2 bases from V and 2 bases from J, leaving 16 bases between. Written as DNA, the CDR3 is TGTGCCACCAGCAGAACCAGTCCCTCGTGGGGCAATCAGCCCCAGCATTTT. Its protein product is CATSRTSPSWGNQPQHF. Full variable domain (outside the CDR3, taken from reference TRBV15 and TRBJ1-5): DAMVIQNPRYQVTQFGKPVTLSCSQTLNHNVMYWYQQKSSQAPKLLFHYYDKDFNNEADTPDNFQSRRPNTSFCFLDIRSPGLGDTAMYLCATSRTSPSWGNQPQHFGDGTRLSIL.

This chain uses TRBV6-1 with TRBJ2-3, with TRBD2 identical over 8 bases. The germline gives CDR1 MNHNS, CDR2 SASEGT. The CDR3 length is 16 residues. V lost 3 bases to trimming and J lost 2 bases; unmatched junction nucleotides: 7. CDR3: CASSERRGGDTDTQYF. CDR3 coding DNA: TGTGCCAGCAGTGAGAGACGGGGGGGCGACACAGATACGCAGTATTTT.

The chain carries TRBV15 and TRBJ1-2, with TRBD1 as a possible D gene (6 bases). The CDR3 consists of 17 residues. With 0 bases removed from V and 6 bases from J, the gap between germline ends came to 20 bases. The V gene's germline CDR1 is LNHNV and CDR2 YYDKDF (reference sequence). This CDR3 is CATSRDGMTGRRDGYTF. The CDR3 DNA reads TGTGCCACCAGCAGAGATGGAATGACAGGACGGAGAGATGGCTACACCTTC.

The CDR3 here is CASSQVRRGAEAFF. In nucleotides, the CDR3 is TGCGCCAGCAGCCAAGTGCGGAGGGGCGCTGAAGCTTTCTTT. The rearrangement links TRBV4-1 to TRBJ1-1; tentatively, D is TRBD1 (5 bases). Germline lookup yields CDR1 MGHRA and CDR2 YSYEKL. The CDR3 loop spans 14 amino acids. Trimming removed 1 base from V and 6 bases from J, with 12 bases in between.

This clone was recorded a few times. V and J are TRBV6-6 and TRBJ1-5; no definite D call. The V end lost 6 bases, the J end lost 7 bases, and 16 bases lay between the germline ends. CDR3 length equals 14 residues. From germline, CDR1 is MNHNY and CDR2 SVGAGI (reference sequence). The CDR3 DNA reads TGTGCCAGCAGCCGCGGCGGGGTTAGACAGCCCCAGCATTTT. Protein product: CASSRGGVRQPQHF.

This chain connects TRBV6-5 to TRBJ1-2, with D hard to call. The CDR3 has 14 residues. Trimming cost V 2 bases and J 4 bases, with 11 bases left between them. Per the germline V gene, CDR1 is MNHEY and CDR2 is SVGAGI. The CDR3 nucleotides read TGTGCCAGCAGTTACGATAGAGCTTTCTATGGCTACACCTTC. Translated, it gives CASSYDRAFYGYTF.

This chain connects TRBV29-1 to TRBJ2-5, with TRBD2 matching 7 bases. The CDR3 contains 12 residues. Germline V gene lookup returns CDR1 SQVTM and CDR2 ANQGSEA. After removal of 6 bases from V and 4 bases from J, the junction contained 5 bases not matched to a gene. Here the CDR3 DNA reads TGCAGCGTCGCGGGGGACGGAGAGACCCAGTACTTC. Translation: CSVAGDGETQYF.

Only a few counts were recorded for this clone. The J gene is TRBJ1-1, the V gene TRBV18; D uncertain. CDR1 is KGHSH and CDR2 is LQKENI in the germline V gene. Trimming left V 6 bases short and J 3 bases short, with 11 bases between. The CDR3 has 13 residues. CDR3 sequence reads: CASSSTWDTEAFF. The CDR3 DNA reads TGTGCCAGCTCGTCCACCTGGGACACTGAAGCTTTCTTT. Variable domain in full (rest from reference TRBV18 and TRBJ1-1): NAGVMQNPRHLVRRRGQEARLRCSPMKGHSHVYWYRQLPEEGLKFMVYLQKENIIDESGMPKERFSAEFPKEGPSILRIQQVVRGDSAAYFCASSSTWDTEAFFGQGTRLTVV.

V usage is TRBV29-1 and J usage is TRBJ1-1, with 9 bases fitting TRBD1. With V trimmed by 5 bases and J by 0 bases, 4 bases remained unmatched. Germline V gene data show CDR1 as SQVTM and CDR2 as ANQGSEA. The CDR3 extends over 14 amino acids. The DNA for the CDR3 is TGCAGCGTTTTAACAGGGGGCGTGAACACTGAAGCTTTCTTT. This translates into CSVLTGGVNTEAFF.

The genes are TRBV20-1 and TRBJ1-1; no firm D call. The CDR3 runs 11 residues. Germline V gene sequence: CDR1 DFQATT, CDR2 SNEGSKA (reference sequence). CDR3 DNA: TGCAGGTCGGTCATGAACACTGAAGCTTTCTTT. Translated, it gives CRSVMNTEAFF.

The rearrangement uses TRBV27 and TRBJ1-5; D gene unclear. V shed 3 bases and J shed 7 bases, with 10 bases lying between them. Per the germline V gene, CDR1 is MNHEY and CDR2 is SMNVEV (reference sequence). This CDR3 comprises 13 residues. CDR3 residues: CASSFSGIQPQHF. CDR3 coding DNA: TGTGCCAGCAGTTTTTCAGGAATACAGCCCCAGCATTTT.

This clone was picked up one time. The V gene is TRBV5-1, the J gene TRBJ2-2, with 11 bases that match TRBD1. V was pared by 3 bases and J by 3 bases, with 7 bases of the junction left unmatched. Looked up from germline, CDR1 is SGHRS and CDR2 is YFSETQ. This CDR3 is built from 17 residues. The CDR3: CASSWGEDRGHTGELFF. The CDR3 DNA is TGCGCCAGCAGCTGGGGAGAGGACAGGGGGCACACCGGGGAGCTGTTTTTT.

The CDR3 protein is CASSYSSWNTEAFF. CDR3 DNA sequence: TGTGCCAGCAGTTACTCTTCCTGGAACACTGAAGCTTTCTTT. The V gene is TRBV6-6, the J gene TRBJ1-1; D is undetermined. V lost 0 bases to trimming and J lost 1 base, with 6 bases between them. CDR1 MNHNY and CDR2 SVGAGI come from the germline V gene (reference sequence). This CDR3 region has 14 residues.